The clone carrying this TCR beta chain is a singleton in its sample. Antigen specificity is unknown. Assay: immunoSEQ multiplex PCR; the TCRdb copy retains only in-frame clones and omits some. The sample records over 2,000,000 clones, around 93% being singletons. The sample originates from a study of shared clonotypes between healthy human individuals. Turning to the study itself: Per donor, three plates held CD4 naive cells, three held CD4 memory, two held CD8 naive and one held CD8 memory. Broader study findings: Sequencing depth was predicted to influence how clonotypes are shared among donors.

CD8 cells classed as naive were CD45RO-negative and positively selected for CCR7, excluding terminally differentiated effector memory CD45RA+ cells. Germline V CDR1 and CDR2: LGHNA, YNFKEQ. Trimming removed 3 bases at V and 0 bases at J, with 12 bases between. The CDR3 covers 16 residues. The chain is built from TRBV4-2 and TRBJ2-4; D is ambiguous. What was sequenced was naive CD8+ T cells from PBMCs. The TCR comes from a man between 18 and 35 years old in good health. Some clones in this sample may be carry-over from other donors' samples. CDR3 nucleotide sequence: TGTGCCAGCAGCCAGACCGGGTGGGTAGCCAAAAACATTCAGTACTTC. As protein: CASSQTGWVAKNIQYF.